This T cell receptor (beta chain) was captured in a study of cytomegalovirus exposure and HLA in healthy donors. Study findings and constraints: Researchers had no immune exposure information except CMV serostatus available.

Germline lookup yields CDR1 SGHRS and CDR2 YFSETQ. V was cut by 2 bases and J by 8 bases, with 10 bases left in between. The CDR3 has 13 residues. PCR employed 60 Vbeta and 13 Jbeta primers. In the original workflow: A follow-up analysis tallied tens of millions of unique TCR beta chains, 9 million to 11 million shared. TCRdb's table, derived via immunoSEQ multiplex PCR, lists solely in-frame clones and lacks some. Clone size and V and J calls were adopted from that table, with D and trimming inferred from the DNA. The table has 65,000 to 90,000 clones, under 80% seen once; the top ten hold more than 3.5%. About this clone itself: Its antigen is not known.

This TCR was sampled from a man aged 55 to 70 in good health and CMV-seronegative. The chain links TRBV5-1 to TRBJ1-4; possibly TRBD1 for D (5 bases). Sequenced: PBMCs. CDR3 sequence reads: CASSLQAGEKLFF. In nucleotides, the CDR3 is TGCGCCAGCAGCTTACAGGCGGGGGAAAAACTGTTTTTT. Based on the CDR3 plus reference TRBV5-1 and TRBJ1-4, the full variable domain is KAGVTQTPRYLIKTRGQQVTLSCSPISGHRSVSWYQQTPGQGLQFLFEYFSETQRNKGNFPGRFSGRQFSNSRSEMNVSTLELGDSALYLCASSLQAGEKLFFGSGTQLSVL.